These 6 T cell receptor beta chains originate from one sample sequenced in a study of blood T cell repertoires in COVID-19. The protocol was immunoSEQ multiplex PCR, while the TCRdb copy is restricted to in-frame clones and leaves out a portion. The table shows more than 200,000 clones, with 85% to 90% occurring only once. The source material was peripheral blood. These receptors originate from a woman between 55 and 75 years old with acute or convalescent COVID-19.

The gene calls are TRBV6-5 and TRBJ1-4; TRBD1 aligns across 8 bases. CDR1 MNHEY and CDR2 SVGAGI come from the germline V gene. CDR3 length equals 13 residues. The V segment lost 11 bases and the J segment 5 bases; nucleotides outside the gene matches: 7. The CDR3 bases are TGTGCCTCCCTGGACAGGGTGAATGAAAAACTGTTTTTT. It encodes CASLDRVNEKLFF.

The chain employs TRBV4-1 and TRBJ2-1; weak D call: TRBD2 (5 bases). In germline, CDR1 is MGHRA, CDR2 YSYEKL. The CDR3 covers 17 residues. Trimming stripped 1 base from V and 5 bases from J, with 18 bases between. This CDR3 reads CASSQVTSSLAHNEQFF. The CDR3 nucleotides read TGCGCCAGCAGCCAAGTTACTTCCAGTCTAGCCCACAATGAGCAGTTCTTC.

V and J are TRBV4-3 and TRBJ2-7; TRBD2 matches at 14 bases. From germline, CDR1 is LGHNA and CDR2 YSLEER. This CDR3 has 15 amino acids. The V gene end was trimmed by 1 base and the J gene end by 4 bases; junction bases not matched to a gene: 0. The CDR3 is CASSQGTSGRYEQYF. CDR3 sequence (DNA): TGCGCCAGCAGCCAAGGGACTAGCGGGAGGTACGAGCAGTACTTC.

This chain connects TRBV6-6 to TRBJ2-2, with D perhaps matching TRBD1 (5 bases). Per germline, CDR1 MNHNY and CDR2 SVGAGI (reference sequence). This CDR3 is 16 amino acids long. V was pared by 0 bases and J by 5 bases, with 13 bases between. CDR3 sequence (DNA): TGTGCCAGCAGTTACTCCCCGAGCAGGGAAACCGGGGAGCTGTTTTTT. Translation: CASSYSPSRETGELFF.

The rearrangement uses TRBV18 and TRBJ1-4; maybe TRBD1 (6 bases). The CDR3 has 17 amino acids. Trimming left V 5 bases short and J 0 bases short, with 16 bases between. Germline loops: CDR1 KGHSH, CDR2 LQKENI. This CDR3 reads CASSSWTDTATNEKLFF. The CDR3 bases are TGTGCCAGCTCATCCTGGACAGACACTGCAACTAATGAAAAACTGTTTTTT.

This clone showed up just once. The V call is TRBV28, the J call TRBJ2-7; no definite D call. CDR1 is MDHEN and CDR2 is SYDVKM in the germline V gene. The V end was cut by 7 bases, the J end by 6 bases, with 16 bases between. This CDR3 spans 13 amino acids. The CDR3 sequence: CASTPPHPREQYF. The CDR3 region has the DNA TGTGCCAGCACCCCCCCACACCCCCGCGAGCAGTACTTC.